This T cell receptor (beta chain) was observed in a study of PD-L1 blockade in urothelial cancer. Turning to the study itself: Blood samples had a median of 141,255 T cells.

Broader study findings: Greater 3-week expansion of tumor-associated blood clones was recorded for durable-benefit patients.

V lost 0 bases and J lost 4, with 8 bases in between. The CDR3 spans 14 residues. Germline CDR1 reads SGHRS; CDR2 reads YFSETQ. Synthetic analogs of TCR templates were spiked into every PCR. Sequencing was performed with immunoSEQ multiplex PCR; in TCRdb, only in-frame clones are kept and a portion is missing. The table has 45,000 to 50,000 clones, about nine tenths seen once; the top ten hold roughly 3.9%. As to this clone: Its cognate antigen is unknown.

The material sequenced was PBMCs, taken around atezolizumab (anti-PD-L1) treatment. The J gene is TRBJ1-3, the V gene TRBV5-1; tentatively, D is TRBD1 (6 bases). The clonotype was recovered from a man older than 75 with urothelial cancer. CDR3 residues: CASSLAGVGNTIYF. CDR3 nucleotides: TGCGCCAGCAGCTTGGCAGGGGTCGGAAACACCATATATTTT.